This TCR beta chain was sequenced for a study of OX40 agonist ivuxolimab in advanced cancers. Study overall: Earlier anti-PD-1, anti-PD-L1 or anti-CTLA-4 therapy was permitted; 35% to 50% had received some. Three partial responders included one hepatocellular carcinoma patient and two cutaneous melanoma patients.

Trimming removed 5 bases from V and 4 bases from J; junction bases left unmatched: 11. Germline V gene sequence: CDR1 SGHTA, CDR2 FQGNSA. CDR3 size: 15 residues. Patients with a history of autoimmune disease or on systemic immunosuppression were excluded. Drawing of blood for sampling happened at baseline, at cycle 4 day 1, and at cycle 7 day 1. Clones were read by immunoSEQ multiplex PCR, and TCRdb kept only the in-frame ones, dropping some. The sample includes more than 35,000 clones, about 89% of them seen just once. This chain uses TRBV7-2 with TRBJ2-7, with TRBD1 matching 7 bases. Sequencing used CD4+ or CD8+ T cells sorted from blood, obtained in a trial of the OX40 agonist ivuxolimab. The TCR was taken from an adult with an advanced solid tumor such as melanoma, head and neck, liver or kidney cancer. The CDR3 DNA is TGTGCCAGCAGCCCATCATGGGACAGATTTTACGAGCAGTACTTC. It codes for CASSPSWDRFYEQYF.